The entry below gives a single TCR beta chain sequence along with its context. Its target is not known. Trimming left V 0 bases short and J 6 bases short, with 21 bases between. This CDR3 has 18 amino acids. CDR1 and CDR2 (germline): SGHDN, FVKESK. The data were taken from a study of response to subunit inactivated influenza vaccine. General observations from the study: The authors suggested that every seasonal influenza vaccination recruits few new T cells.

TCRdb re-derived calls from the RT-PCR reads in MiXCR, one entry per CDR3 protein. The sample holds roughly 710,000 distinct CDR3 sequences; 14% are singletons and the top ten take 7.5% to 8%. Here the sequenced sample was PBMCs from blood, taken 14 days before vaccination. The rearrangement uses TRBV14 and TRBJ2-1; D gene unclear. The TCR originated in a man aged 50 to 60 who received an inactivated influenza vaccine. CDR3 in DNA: TGTGCCAGCAGCCAAGATGAATCTCGACCACTCAACCCCAATGAGCAGTTCTTC. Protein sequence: CASSQDESRPLNPNEQFF. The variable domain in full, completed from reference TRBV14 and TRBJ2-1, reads EAGVTQFPSHSVIEKGQTVTLRCDPISGHDNLYWYRRVMGKEIKFLLHFVKESKQDESGMPNNRFLAERTGGTYSTLKVQPAELEDSGVYFCASSQDESRPLNPNEQFFGPGTRLTVL.